This record looks at one T cell receptor beta chain sequence and its context. This clonotype was found many times. It has no known antigen specificity. No base quality values were provided; no much bigger clone lies one nucleotide off. V is cut by 1 base and J by 3 bases, and the space between the germline ends is 16 bases. The CDR3 measures 16 amino acids from cysteine to phenylalanine. The CDR3 DNA has 48 bases and is translated from base 1. CDR1 and CDR2, looked up from the germline V gene (reference sequence), are LGHDT and YNNKEL. This entry is derived from a study of molecular identifiers for immune sequencing clone quantification (dated by TCRdb to between 2018 and 2020). About the study as a whole: For a replicate experiment, RNA from around 20,000 or 100,000 naive CD8 T cells was divided into five aliquots, of which four were sequenced. This methods study used CD8 T cells to benchmark TCR RNA copy counting and molecular-identifier clustering-based TCR repertoire sequencing (MIDCIRS). The study at large found these results: When barcode sub-clustering was not used, chimeric consensus sequences inflated TCR diversity, with chimeras reaching as high as 47%. The naive libraries included spiked-in Jurkat TCR RNA (fewer than eleven copies' worth), and this RNA is not part of the donor repertoire. Even against a background of 850,000 to 1,000,000 naive CD8 T cells, spiked-in Jurkat TCR RNA amounting to a single cell's worth was reported to be detectable. Around 2.8 recovered TCR RNA copies per cell were obtained by modeling, versus roughly 10 by digital PCR, implying a capture efficiency of about 30%. Highly expanded clone sizes could be underestimated because identical TCR molecules may share a barcode. In CMV-specific effector cells, clones with more than 20 RNA copies contained over 99% of molecules, whereas in naive cells such clones contained under 1% of molecules.

The library was produced with PCR. TCRdb records Illumina HiSeq 4000 as the sequencer. Bulk TCR libraries were made following a previously described method, with the TCR primers given in Table S5. Purification of total RNA was performed with the Qiagen AllPrep DNA/RNA kit. Reads from multiple sequencing runs of the same library were pooled before analysis. In the authors' own workflow: Reads were retained only if their TCR constant sequence matched exactly, and those retained reads were trimmed to 150 nt and grouped according to their 12-nt molecular barcodes. Reads in each barcode group were sub-clustered using a 15% Levenshtein threshold, and a quality-weighted consensus sequence was built for each RNA molecule. Non-functional sequences were filtered out, along with any lower-count sequence sitting one edit away from another sequence. On the basis of fitting two negative binomial distributions, barcode sub-clusters with fewer than 20% of the maximum read count were discarded. In TCRdb, the public reads were trimmed at Q25 with fastp and aligned with MiXCR, with productive beta chains retained. Every CDR3 protein is listed once, alongside the most common genes and DNA of its rows. What appears here as the V and J calls and clone size reflects TCRdb's work, not the paper's. The sample table shows about 640,000 distinct CDR3 sequences, and just under 20% are seen once. The biggest ten clones account for roughly 0.85% of the sample.

Libraries of naive CD8 T cells were built from approximately 20,000 to 980,000 sorted cells, with 10%, 30% or 50% of the purified RNA used. On a BD FACSAria II, naive CD8 T cells were FACS-sorted as CD8+CD4-CCR7+CD45RA+ and collected into RLT Plus buffer. Roughly ten TCR copies' worth of Jurkat RNA were spiked into roughly 19,000-1,000,000 naive CD8 T cell samples to test detection sensitivity. Enrichment of CD8 T cells was performed with RosetteSep CD8+ T Cell Enrichment Cocktail and Ficoll-Paque, after which ACK red cell lysis was carried out. Sequencing was done on a sample of naive CD8+ T cells from blood, with Jurkat cell RNA spiked in. In light of the paper, this sample's cell subset or site label describes: FACS-sorted CD8+CD4-CCR7+CD45RA+ naive T cells. The TCR originated in a human donor in good health. Some libraries in this study had Jurkat cell RNA spiked in. The chain is made from TRBV3-1 and TRBJ2-7; no D gene can be assigned with confidence. The nucleotides read TGTGCCAGCAGCCAAGGCGATTTCACAGAATACTACGAGCAGTACTTC. The resulting protein is CASSQGDFTEYYEQYF.